The 22 T cell receptor beta chains listed next were all sequenced from one sample in a study of PD-L1 blockade in urothelial cancer. The time point was: peripheral blood 6 weeks after treatment start. The repertoire was sequenced with immunoSEQ multiplex PCR; TCRdb's copy has only in-frame clones and lacks some. The sample records about 48,000 clones, around 87% being singletons. Sequenced here: PBMCs, sampled around atezolizumab (anti-PD-L1) treatment. The source is a man aged 60-69 years with urothelial cancer.

The chain links TRBV5-4 to TRBJ1-2; D possibly corresponds to TRBD1 (5 bases). V gave up 4 bases and J gave up 2 bases, with 15 bases separating them. CDR1 and CDR2 from the germline V gene are SGHNT and YYREEE (reference sequence). CDR3 length: 15 amino acids. The CDR3 DNA sequence: TGTGCCAGCAGCCCGGACCCCCAGGGCAACTATGGCTACACCTTC. This translates into CASSPDPQGNYGYTF.

The rearrangement uses TRBV10-3 and TRBJ2-7, with 16 bases matching TRBD2. The junction had 7 bases not matched to a gene; V was cut back by 6 bases and J by 5 bases. Germline V CDR1 and CDR2: ENHRY, SYGVKD. The CDR3 totals 16 residues. The CDR3 DNA sequence: TGTGCCATCAGCGGGACTAGCGGGGGGGCTCGGAACGAGCAGTACTTC. It encodes CAISGTSGGARNEQYF.

This rearrangement joins TRBV5-1 to TRBJ1-2; 10 bases are a match to TRBD1. CDR1 and CDR2 (germline): SGHRS, YFSETQ. The CDR3 has 15 residues. The V segment lost 0 bases and the J segment 5 bases; nucleotides outside the gene matches: 4. CDR3 loop: CASSLGDRGHYGYTF. In DNA, the CDR3 is TGCGCCAGCAGCTTGGGGGACAGGGGTCATTATGGCTACACCTTC. Supplemented by reference TRBV5-1 and TRBJ1-2, the full variable domain reads KAGVTQTPRYLIKTRGQQVTLSCSPISGHRSVSWYQQTPGQGLQFLFEYFSETQRNKGNFPGRFSGRQFSNSRSEMNVSTLELGDSALYLCASSLGDRGHYGYTFGSGTRLTVV.

The chain carries TRBV5-8 and TRBJ1-1; TRBD1 agrees at 7 bases. The CDR3 covers 16 residues. CDR1 and CDR2 (germline): SGHTS, YDEGEE. After removal of 1 base from V and 0 bases from J, the junction contained 6 bases not matched to a gene. CDR3 in DNA: TGTGCCAGCAGCTTGTTCAGGGGGAGCATGAACACTGAAGCTTTCTTT. Translating it yields CASSLFRGSMNTEAFF.

The rearrangement uses TRBV5-4 and TRBJ2-7; 9 nucleotides match TRBD2. This CDR3 is built from 16 residues. The J segment lost 1 base and the V segment lost 4 bases, leaving 9 bases of the junction unmatched. CDR1 is SGHNT and CDR2 is YYREEE in the germline V gene (reference sequence). The chain's CDR3 is CASSPWGGGVSYEQYF. The DNA for the CDR3 is TGTGCCAGCAGCCCCTGGGGCGGGGGGGTTTCCTACGAGCAGTACTTC.

This chain links TRBV5-4 with TRBJ2-1, with 10 bases aligning to TRBD1. This CDR3 has 13 amino acids. V lost 7 bases to trimming and J lost 9 bases; unmatched junction nucleotides: 7. Germline CDR1 SGHNT, CDR2 YYREEE (reference sequence). The CDR3 DNA is TGTGCCAGCCGGGACAGGGGTATTGCTGAGCAGTTCTTC. This codes for CASRDRGIAEQFF.

This clone is a singleton in its sample. V usage is TRBV11-2 and J usage is TRBJ2-3, with D tentatively TRBD2 (5 bases). Between the trimmed V and J ends, which lost 4 bases and 0 bases, there was a span of 14 bases. Germline CDR1 SGHAT, CDR2 FQNNGV. The CDR3 covers 16 residues. The CDR3 protein is CASSSGSTPSTDTQYF. The CDR3 DNA reads as TGTGCCAGCAGCTCGGGGTCGACACCTAGCACAGATACGCAGTATTTT.

This rearrangement joins TRBV30 to TRBJ2-1; D unclear. Trimming stripped 4 bases from V and 2 bases from J, with 12 bases between. The CDR3 sequence is 14 residues long. Germline lookup yields CDR1 GTSNPN and CDR2 SVGIG (reference sequence). CDR3 sequence (DNA): TGTGCCTGGAACTCGGGTTTACCCTACAATGAGCAGTTCTTC. Translated: CAWNSGLPYNEQFF.

This sequence joins TRBV5-4 and TRBJ2-7; 9 bases map to TRBD1. CDR3 length: 15 residues. CDR1 and CDR2 from the germline V gene are SGHNT and YYREEE (reference sequence). The ends lost 2 bases at V and 3 bases at J; junction bases unmatched: 6. As DNA, the CDR3 is TGTGCCAGCAGCTTCTACCGGGACAGGGACTACGAGCAGTACTTC. Translated: CASSFYRDRDYEQYF.

The V call is TRBV7-8, the J call TRBJ1-4, with 7 bases matching TRBD1. V was pared by 2 bases and J by 0 bases, with 9 bases of the junction left unmatched. The CDR3 is made up of 18 amino acids. CDR1 is SGHVS and CDR2 is FQNEAQ in the germline V gene. The CDR3 is CASSLTLTGHATNEKLFF. CDR3 coding DNA: TGTGCCAGCAGCTTAACCTTGACAGGGCACGCAACTAATGAAAAACTGTTTTTT.

This clone was counted a single time. The chain joins TRBV7-2 to TRBJ1-6; the D gene is possibly TRBD1 (5 bases). This CDR3 is built from 14 residues. The V gene's germline CDR1 is SGHTA and CDR2 FQGNSA. Trimming removed 5 bases at V and 13 bases at J, with 18 bases between. The CDR3, as DNA: TGTGCCAGCAGCCTCCCGGGGGTGGTATTCCCCCTCCACTTT. It specifies CASSLPGVVFPLHF.

The chain recombines TRBV21-1 with TRBJ2-3; the table gives TRBD2 as D, unverified against the DNA. TRBV21-1 is labeled a pseudogene. The CDR3 totals 16 residues. The CDR3 reads CASSPRTSGETDTQYF. CDR3 nucleotide sequence: TGTGCCAGCAGCCCTAGGACTAGCGGGGAGACAGATACGCAGTATTTT.

CDR3 DNA: TGTGCCAGCATCGTTAGAGGAACTGGGACTATAAACACTGAAGCTTTCTTT. Translated, it gives CASIVRGTGTINTEAFF. The chain combines TRBV11-3 with TRBJ1-1; TRBD1 is a possible D gene (5 bases). CDR1 and CDR2 from the germline V gene are SGHNT and YENEEA. Trimming cost V 7 bases and J 2 bases, with 23 bases left between them. This CDR3 spans 17 amino acids.

The chain recombines TRBV5-1 with TRBJ2-3; 9 bases line up with TRBD1. This CDR3 contains 15 residues. The ends lost 4 bases at V and 4 bases at J; junction bases unmatched: 7. Germline lookup yields CDR1 SGHRS and CDR2 YFSETQ. This chain's CDR3 is CASSPWTGEADTQYF. The CDR3, as DNA: TGCGCCAGCAGCCCCTGGACAGGGGAGGCAGATACGCAGTATTTT.

The rearrangement uses TRBV10-3 and TRBJ1-1, with D tentatively TRBD1 (5 bases). CDR3 length: 12 amino acids. Germline values: CDR1 ENHRY, CDR2 SYGVKD. Trimming cost V 0 bases and J 11 bases, with 10 bases left between them. The CDR3 here is CAISESSRAAFF. CDR3 DNA: TGTGCCATCAGTGAGTCGAGCAGGGCTGCTTTCTTT.

Worth noting for this clone: A read error may account for a junction end that differs from germline. The V call is TRBV7-7, the J call TRBJ2-5, with 10 bases matching TRBD2. This CDR3 is built from 17 residues. Germline V gene sequence: CDR1 SSHAT, CDR2 FNYEAQ (reference sequence). The CDR3 DNA is TGTGCTAGCAGTATTTCTTGGAGCGGGGGGGCCGGAGAGACCCAGTACTTC. Its translation: CASSISWSGGAGETQYF.

This chain connects TRBV19 to TRBJ2-2; 8 positions agree with TRBD2. This CDR3 is built from 15 residues. V shed 3 bases, J shed 7 bases, and the junction held 7 bases outside the gene matches. Germline values: CDR1 LNHDA, CDR2 SQIVND (reference sequence). The CDR3 here is CASSINGGANGELFF. The CDR3 DNA is TGTGCCAGTAGTATCAACGGGGGGGCAAACGGGGAGCTGTTTTTT.

This clone was found a few times. The chain is built from TRBV18 and TRBJ1-4, with D perhaps TRBD1 (6 bases). This CDR3 contains 13 residues. The germline V gene has CDR1 KGHSH and CDR2 LQKENI. The V end lost 3 bases, the J end lost 7 bases, and 9 bases lay between the germline ends. The CDR3 here is CASSPDSGEKLFF. CDR3 DNA: TGTGCCAGCTCACCGGACAGTGGTGAAAAACTGTTTTTT.

This sequence joins TRBV5-4 and TRBJ2-3, with TRBD2 matching 12 bases. V lost 4 bases to trimming and J lost 3 bases; unmatched junction nucleotides: 6. The V gene's germline CDR1 is SGHNT and CDR2 YYREEE (reference sequence). This CDR3 has 16 amino acids. The CDR3 DNA follows: TGTGCCAGCAGCCACCCTAGCGGGGGGGCAACAGATACGCAGTATTTT. This translates into CASSHPSGGATDTQYF.

V is TRBV6-1 and J is TRBJ2-1; TRBD2 agrees at 13 bases. The CDR3 consists of 17 residues. Germline loops: CDR1 MNHNS, CDR2 SASEGT. V shed 4 bases, J shed 4 bases, and the junction held 7 bases outside the gene matches. The CDR3 here is CASSARRLAGGYNEQFF. DNA for the CDR3: TGTGCCAGCAGTGCTCGAAGACTAGCGGGGGGTTACAATGAGCAGTTCTTC.

The chain links TRBV28 to TRBJ2-3; no definite D call. The ends were cut back, 1 base at V and 3 bases at J, with 8 bases in the middle. The CDR3 runs 14 residues. Germline values: CDR1 MDHEN, CDR2 SYDVKM. The DNA of the CDR3 is TGTGCCAGCAGTTTATCGGGTAGGACAGATACGCAGTATTTT. Translating gives CASSLSGRTDTQYF.

The V gene is TRBV10-3, the J gene TRBJ2-1, with D tentatively TRBD2 (6 bases). CDR1 and CDR2 (germline): ENHRY, SYGVKD. V was shortened by 7 bases and J by 0 bases, with 13 bases between the two germline ends. CDR3 size: 15 residues. The CDR3 sequence is CAITHSGSSYNEQFF. CDR3 nucleotides: TGTGCCATCACTCATAGCGGCAGCTCCTACAATGAGCAGTTCTTC.